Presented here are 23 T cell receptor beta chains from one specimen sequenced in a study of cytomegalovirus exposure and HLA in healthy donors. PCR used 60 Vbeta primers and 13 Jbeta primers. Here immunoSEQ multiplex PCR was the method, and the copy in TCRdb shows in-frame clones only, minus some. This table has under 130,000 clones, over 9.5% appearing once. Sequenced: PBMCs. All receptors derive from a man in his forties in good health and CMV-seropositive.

The CDR3 protein is CSARLSYEQFF. The CDR3, as DNA: TGCAGTGCTAGACTATCATATGAGCAGTTCTTC. This chain joins TRBV20-1 and TRBJ2-1; no clear D gene. Trimming removed 2 bases from V and 8 bases from J, with 7 bases in between. Germline CDR1 is DFQATT and CDR2 is SNEGSKA (reference sequence). This CDR3 comprises 11 residues.

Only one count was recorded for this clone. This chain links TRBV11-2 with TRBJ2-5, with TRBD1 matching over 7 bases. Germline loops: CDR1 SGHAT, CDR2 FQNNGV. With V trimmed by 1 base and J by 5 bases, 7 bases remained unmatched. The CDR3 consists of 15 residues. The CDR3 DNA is TGTGCCAGCAGCTTAGGAGAGGGGGCCTGGGAGACCCAGTACTTC. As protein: CASSLGEGAWETQYF.

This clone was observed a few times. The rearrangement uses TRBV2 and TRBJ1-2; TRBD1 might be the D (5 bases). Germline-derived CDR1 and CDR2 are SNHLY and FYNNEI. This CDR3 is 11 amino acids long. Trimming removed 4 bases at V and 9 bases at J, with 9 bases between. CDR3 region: CASSGQGSYTF. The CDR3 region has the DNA TGTGCCAGCAGTGGCCAGGGAAGCTACACCTTC.

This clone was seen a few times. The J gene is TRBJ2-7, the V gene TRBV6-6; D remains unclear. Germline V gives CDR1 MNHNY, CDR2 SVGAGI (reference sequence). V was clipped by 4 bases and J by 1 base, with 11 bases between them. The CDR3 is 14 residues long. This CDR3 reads CASSSPTQSYEQYF. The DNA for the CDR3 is TGTGCCAGCAGTTCCCCTACACAGTCCTACGAGCAGTACTTC.

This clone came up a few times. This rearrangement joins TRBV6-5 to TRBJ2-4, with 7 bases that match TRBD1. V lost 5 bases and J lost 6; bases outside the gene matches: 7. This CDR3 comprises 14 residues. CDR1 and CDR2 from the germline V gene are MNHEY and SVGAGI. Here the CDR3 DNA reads TGTGCCAGCAGTACCCCGGGACAGACAAACATTCAGTACTTC. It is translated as CASSTPGQTNIQYF.

The CDR3 region is CAAGGLNTEAFF. The CDR3 nucleotides read TGTGCCGCCGGGGGGTTGAACACTGAAGCTTTCTTT. The chain has TRBV28 and TRBJ1-1, with a tentative D call TRBD1 (5 bases). Germline V gene sequence: CDR1 MDHEN, CDR2 SYDVKM. The length of the CDR3 is 12 residues. V lost 11 bases to trimming and J lost 0 bases, with 10 bases between them.

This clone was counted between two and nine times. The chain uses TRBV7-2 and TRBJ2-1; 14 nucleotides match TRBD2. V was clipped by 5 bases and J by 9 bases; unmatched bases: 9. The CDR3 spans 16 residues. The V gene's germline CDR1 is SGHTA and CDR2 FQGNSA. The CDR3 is CASSLRLAGGPAEQFF. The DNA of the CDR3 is TGTGCCAGCAGCCTCAGACTAGCGGGAGGGCCAGCTGAGCAGTTCTTC.

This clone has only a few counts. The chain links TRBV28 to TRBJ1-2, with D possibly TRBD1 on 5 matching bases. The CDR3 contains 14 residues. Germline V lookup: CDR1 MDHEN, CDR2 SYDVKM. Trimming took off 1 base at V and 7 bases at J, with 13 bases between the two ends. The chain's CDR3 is CASSLLARDGGYTF. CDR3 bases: TGTGCCAGCAGTTTATTGGCCAGGGATGGTGGCTACACCTTC.

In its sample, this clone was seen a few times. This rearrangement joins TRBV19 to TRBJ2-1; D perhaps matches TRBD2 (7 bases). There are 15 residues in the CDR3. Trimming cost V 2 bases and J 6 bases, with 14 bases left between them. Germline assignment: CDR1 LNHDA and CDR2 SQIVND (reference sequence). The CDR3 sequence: CASSISGGTVNEQFF. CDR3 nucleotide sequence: TGTGCCAGTAGTATATCGGGGGGCACGGTCAATGAGCAGTTCTTC.

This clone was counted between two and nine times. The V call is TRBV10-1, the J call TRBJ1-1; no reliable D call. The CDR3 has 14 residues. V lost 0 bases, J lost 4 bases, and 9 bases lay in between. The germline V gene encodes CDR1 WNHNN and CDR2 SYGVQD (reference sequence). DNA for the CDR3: TGCGCCAGCAGTGAGTCTCCATCGGGCACTGAAGCTTTCTTT. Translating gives CASSESPSGTEAFF.

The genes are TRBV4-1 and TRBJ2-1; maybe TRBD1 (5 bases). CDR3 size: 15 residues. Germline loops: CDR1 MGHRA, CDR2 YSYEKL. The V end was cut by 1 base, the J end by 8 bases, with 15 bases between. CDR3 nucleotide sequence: TGCGCCAGCAGCCAAGGCCTATCAGTCAGGGATGAGCAGTTCTTC. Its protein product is CASSQGLSVRDEQFF.

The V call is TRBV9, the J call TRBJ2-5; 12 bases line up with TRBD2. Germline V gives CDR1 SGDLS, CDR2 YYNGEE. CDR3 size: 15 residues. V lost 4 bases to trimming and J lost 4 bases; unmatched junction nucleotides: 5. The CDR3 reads CASSPGTSGLETQYF. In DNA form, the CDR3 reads TGTGCCAGCAGCCCGGGGACTAGCGGGCTAGAGACCCAGTACTTC.

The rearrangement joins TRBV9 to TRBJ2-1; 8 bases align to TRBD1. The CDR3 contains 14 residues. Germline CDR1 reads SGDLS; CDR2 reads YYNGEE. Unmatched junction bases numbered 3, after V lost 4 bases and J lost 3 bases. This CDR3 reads CASSPTGVYNEQFF. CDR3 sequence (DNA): TGTGCCAGCAGCCCGACAGGGGTCTACAATGAGCAGTTCTTC.

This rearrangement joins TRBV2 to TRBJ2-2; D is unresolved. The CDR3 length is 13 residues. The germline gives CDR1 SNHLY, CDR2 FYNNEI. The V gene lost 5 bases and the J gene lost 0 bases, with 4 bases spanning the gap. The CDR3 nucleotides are TGTGCCAGCAGTCAATCGAACACCGGGGAGCTGTTTTTT. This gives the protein CASSQSNTGELFF.

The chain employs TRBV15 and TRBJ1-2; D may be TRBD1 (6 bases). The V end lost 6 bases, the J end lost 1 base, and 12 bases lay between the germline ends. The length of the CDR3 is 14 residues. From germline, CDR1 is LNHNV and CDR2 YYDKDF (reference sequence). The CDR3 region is CATREGGVNYGYTF. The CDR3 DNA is TGTGCCACCAGGGAAGGGGGAGTTAACTATGGCTACACCTTC. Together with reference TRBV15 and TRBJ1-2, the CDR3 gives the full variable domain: DAMVIQNPRYQVTQFGKPVTLSCSQTLNHNVMYWYQQKSSQAPKLLFHYYDKDFNNEADTPDNFQSRRPNTSFCFLDIRSPGLGDTAMYLCATREGGVNYGYTFGSGTRLTVV.

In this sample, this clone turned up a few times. This chain's CDR3 is CASSFLGLGNTIYF. The CDR3, as DNA: TGTGCCAGCAGCTTTTTGGGGCTCGGAAACACCATATATTTT. V usage is TRBV7-2 and J usage is TRBJ1-3; D perhaps matches TRBD1 (5 bases). Deletions cut 3 bases from V and 4 bases from J, with 10 bases between. Germline V gives CDR1 SGHTA, CDR2 FQGNSA. The CDR3 totals 14 residues.

This chain's CDR3 is CASSYVTSSYNEQFF. In DNA form, the CDR3 reads TGTGCCAGCAGTTACGTGACTAGCTCCTACAATGAGCAGTTCTTC. The J gene is TRBJ2-1, the V gene TRBV6-5; weak D call: TRBD2 (6 bases). Germline V lookup: CDR1 MNHEY, CDR2 SVGAGI. Trimming cost V 2 bases and J 0 bases, with 8 bases left between them. The CDR3 contains 15 residues.

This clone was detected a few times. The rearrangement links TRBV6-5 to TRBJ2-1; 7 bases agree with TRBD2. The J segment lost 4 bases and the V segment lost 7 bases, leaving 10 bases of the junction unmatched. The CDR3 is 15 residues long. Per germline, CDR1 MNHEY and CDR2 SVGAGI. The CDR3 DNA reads TGTGCCAGCATGAGGACGGGACTAAATTACAATGAGCAGTTCTTC. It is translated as CASMRTGLNYNEQFF.

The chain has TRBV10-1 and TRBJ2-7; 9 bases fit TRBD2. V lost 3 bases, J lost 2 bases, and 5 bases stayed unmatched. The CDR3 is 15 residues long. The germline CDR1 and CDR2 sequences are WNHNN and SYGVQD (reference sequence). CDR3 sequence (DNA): TGCGCCAGCAGTGACCTTGCGGGAGGGACCTACGAGCAGTACTTC. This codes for CASSDLAGGTYEQYF.

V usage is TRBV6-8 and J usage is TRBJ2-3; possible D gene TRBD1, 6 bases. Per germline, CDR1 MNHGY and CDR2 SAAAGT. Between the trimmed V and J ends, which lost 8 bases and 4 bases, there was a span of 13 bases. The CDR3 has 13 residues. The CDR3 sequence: CASGQQGSDTQYF. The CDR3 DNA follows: TGTGCCAGCGGCCAACAGGGATCAGATACGCAGTATTTT.

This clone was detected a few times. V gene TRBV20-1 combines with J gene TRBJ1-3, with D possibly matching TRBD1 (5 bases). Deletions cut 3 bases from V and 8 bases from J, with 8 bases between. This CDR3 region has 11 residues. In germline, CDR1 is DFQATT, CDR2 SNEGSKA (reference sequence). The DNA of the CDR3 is TGCAGTGCTAGGGTAGGGGACACCATATATTTT. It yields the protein CSARVGDTIYF.

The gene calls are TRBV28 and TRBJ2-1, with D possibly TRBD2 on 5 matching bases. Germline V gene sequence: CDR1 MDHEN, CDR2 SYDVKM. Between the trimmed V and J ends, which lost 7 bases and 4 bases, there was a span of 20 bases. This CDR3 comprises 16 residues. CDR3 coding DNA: TGTGCCAGCACCCTGGGGAGCGGAGGACCATACAATGAGCAGTTCTTC. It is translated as CASTLGSGGPYNEQFF. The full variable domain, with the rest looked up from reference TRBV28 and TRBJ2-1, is DVKVTQSSRYLVKRTGEKVFLECVQDMDHENMFWYRQDPGLGLRLIYFSYDVKMKEKGDIPEGYSVSREKKERFSLILESASTNQTSMYLCASTLGSGGPYNEQFFGPGTRLTVL.

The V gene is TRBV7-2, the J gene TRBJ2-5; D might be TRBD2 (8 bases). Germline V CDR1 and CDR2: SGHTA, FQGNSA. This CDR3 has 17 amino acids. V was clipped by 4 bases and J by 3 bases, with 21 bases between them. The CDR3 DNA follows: TGTGCCAGCAGCTGGTTTGGACTAGCAGGGGGGGAAGAGACCCAGTACTTC. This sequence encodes CASSWFGLAGGEETQYF.